This record concerns one T cell receptor beta chain sequence. Its antigen remains unknown. Described time point: baseline, week 1 (first vaccination visit). Noted treatment: pre-vaccination baseline after standard-of-care therapy. Donors harbored newly found WHO grade 3 or 4 IDH1-mutant, ATRX-lost astrocytomas. This specimen comes from a study of a mutant IDH1 vaccine in newly diagnosed glioma. With 5 bases removed from V and 7 bases from J, the gap between germline ends came to 18 bases. The CDR3 spans 15 residues. Per germline, CDR1 SNHLY and CDR2 FYNNEI. TCRdb's table, derived via immunoSEQ multiplex PCR, lists solely in-frame clones and lacks some. The data hold 70,000 to 95,000 clones, with about four fifths observed a single time. Overall study results and limits: Evidence of vaccine-induced immune responses was documented in nearly 95% of patients.

The rearrangement joins TRBV2 to TRBJ1-5, with D unresolved. The material sequenced was PBMCs, taken from a glioma patient treated with radiotherapy, temozolomide or both. The receptor comes from a man aged 40-49 years with glioma. Some clones in this sample may be carry-over from other donors' samples. DNA for the CDR3: TGTGCCAGCAGTCGCACAGCTCTTCCGGCCCAGCCCCAGCATTTT. This codes for CASSRTALPAQPQHF.